Given below is one T cell receptor (beta chain) in context. The specificity of this receptor is unknown. No qualities accompany the bases; no much larger clone lies one base away. Positive magnetic bead selection on an AutoMACS was used to isolate CD4+ and CD8+ cells, with flow cytometry used to check purity. After a first flow cytometry screen using a TCR V beta antibody panel, clonal expansions were characterized through TCRB deep sequencing of sorted CD8+ fractions. Peripheral blood mononuclear cells were obtained using density gradient separation with Ficoll-Paque PLUS. Using Nucleospin Tissue or Tissue XS kits, DNA was extracted from CD4-enriched, CD8-enriched or PBMC samples, with quantification by a Qubit 2.0 fluorometer. TCRB CDR3 sequencing used the immunoSEQ assay on genomic DNA. From the authors' description of their analysis: Patient CD8+ clones larger than 1% were compared against published virus-specific TCRB sequences, and only a few matched. Nothing other than productive TCRB rearrangements was included in the analyses. A clone was defined by a unique TCRB CDR3 sequence, and clonality was computed as a productive clonality index based on Shannon entropy. The template counts of each clone relative to the total templates per sample were used to calculate repertoire overlap between two samples. Flow cytometry-measured V-gene usage correlated with V-gene usage from TCRB sequencing, with a Spearman r of less than 0.65. The source is immuneACCESS, and TCRdb retained only in-frame sequences with V and J called. Part of the clones is not carried over; for the studies checked, unresolved V genes explain less than half of this, and the remainder is unexplained. V and J calls and clone size are given by that table; D and trimming were obtained from the DNA. The sample profile shows about 23,000 clones; 65% to 85% of them were found once. Approximately 4% of the sample lies in the top ten.

This sample is drawn from a study of somatic mutations in cytotoxic T cells in rheumatoid arthritis (dated by TCRdb to the late 2010s). A note on the overall study: Patient peripheral blood (around 30 ml EDTA) was drawn right after diagnosis and before any treatment started. Whether expanded CD8+ T-cell clones in untreated, newly diagnosed rheumatoid arthritis carry somatic mutations was the study question, and clonality was characterized with TCRB deep sequencing. The median ages of the patient and control groups were essentially identical. Sorted V beta1+ cells also underwent TCRB sequencing, and some V beta antibody-stained T-cell populations were flow-sorted at nearly 100% purity on a FACSAria II or Sony SH800. A total of some 68 rheumatoid arthritis patients and 15 to 25 healthy controls underwent TCRB deep sequencing. Points the paper makes about the study in general: No adjustment for multiple comparisons was made for the slight TRBV07 underrepresentation in patients. It was unknown which antigens the expanded CD8+ clones targeted, and their absence from virus-specific databases did not exclude viral specificity. Healthy controls showed no age-related increase in CD8+ clonality, whereas patients did (Spearman r of about 0.52). Rheumatoid arthritis patients and age-matched healthy controls did not significantly differ in CD8+ T-cell clonality. Several identical CD8+ TCRB sequences were found in both blood and synovial fluid, and in about an eighth of the roughly 65 patients the largest CD8+ clone exceeded 20% of CD8+ cells.

The germline V and J ends show losses of 5 bases and 5 bases respectively, and no gene match explains 7 bases of the junction. According to the germline V gene, CDR1 reads SGHNT and CDR2 reads YENEEA. The CDR3 spans 15 residues, from the cysteine through the phenylalanine. The kept DNA is CDR3 alone, 45 bases in frame from the first base. This receptor was taken from an adult with rheumatoid arthritis. Input material: CD8+ T cells sorted from blood. The sequence is built from TRBV11-3 and TRBJ2-2; 8 nucleotides in the junction match TRBD1. The CDR3 region has the sequence CASSISGTGTGELFF. The bases are TGTGCCAGCAGCATATCCGGGACAGGAACCGGGGAGCTGTTTTTT.